Listed here are 28 T cell receptor beta chains from one sample, sequenced in a study of blood T cell repertoires in COVID-19 (dated by TCRdb to 2020 to 2021). Receptor amplification or capture employed the immunoSEQ multiplex PCR assay. TCRdb limited this immuneACCESS table to in-frame rearrangements with V and J called. A share of clones is missing; checked studies link under half to unresolved V genes, and the rest is unexplained. The sample yields approximately 300,000 clones; roughly 91% were counted once. The ten top clones hold 1% of the sample. The sample taken for sequencing was peripheral blood. The receptors originated from a man aged 45-65 years with active or convalescent COVID-19.

The chain recombines TRBV19 with TRBJ2-5, with 10 bases identical to TRBD1. V was clipped by 4 bases and J by 4 bases; unmatched bases: 6. The CDR3 totals 15 residues. Germline assignment: CDR1 LNHDA and CDR2 SQIVND (reference sequence). The CDR3 sequence is CASSTGQGGRETQYF. CDR3 nucleotides: TGTGCCAGTAGTACCGGACAGGGGGGACGAGAGACCCAGTACTTC.

V gene TRBV7-8 combines with J gene TRBJ1-4; D call uncertain. CDR3 length: 14 amino acids. CDR1 is SGHVS and CDR2 is FQNEAQ in the germline V gene. Trimming cost V 0 bases and J 4 bases, with 6 bases left between them. As DNA, the CDR3 is TGTGCCAGCAGCTTAGCGGACTTTAATGAAAAACTGTTTTTT. Protein sequence: CASSLADFNEKLFF.

CDR3 nucleotides: TGTGCCAGCAGATACTACAATGAGCAGTTCTTC. Protein: CASRYYNEQFF. V usage is TRBV2 and J usage is TRBJ2-1; the D is unclear. CDR1 and CDR2 (germline): SNHLY, FYNNEI. This CDR3 has 11 amino acids. V dropped 6 bases and J dropped 3 bases, with 3 bases sitting between them.

The genes are TRBV18 and TRBJ2-1, with D perhaps TRBD1 (6 bases). The CDR3 spans 16 residues. CDR1 KGHSH and CDR2 LQKENI come from the germline V gene. The V and J ends lost 6 bases and 4 bases respectively, with 19 bases between them. The CDR3 spells CASSPMAGVAYNEQFF. Written as DNA, the CDR3 is TGTGCCAGCTCCCCTATGGCAGGGGTGGCTTACAATGAGCAGTTCTTC. The full variable domain, rest sourced from reference TRBV18 and TRBJ2-1, is NAGVMQNPRHLVRRRGQEARLRCSPMKGHSHVYWYRQLPEEGLKFMVYLQKENIIDESGMPKERFSAEFPKEGPSILRIQQVVRGDSAAYFCASSPMAGVAYNEQFFGPGTRLTVL.

The CDR3 DNA follows: TGTGCCTGGACCAGAGAGGTCACCGGGACAGGGTGGGCTAACTATGGCTACACCTTC. Encoded protein: CAWTREVTGTGWANYGYTF. The V gene is TRBV30, the J gene TRBJ1-2; TRBD1 aligns across 9 bases. CDR1 and CDR2 (germline): GTSNPN, SVGIG (reference sequence). The CDR3 is 19 residues long. The ends lost 4 bases at V and 0 bases at J; junction bases unmatched: 18.

This rearrangement joins TRBV6-5 to TRBJ1-1; D is perhaps TRBD1 (6 bases). The CDR3 has 13 amino acids. V was pared by 6 bases and J by 0 bases, with 8 bases between. Germline-derived CDR1 and CDR2 are MNHEY and SVGAGI. CDR3 nucleotides: TGTGCCAGCAGACAGGGTTTGAACACTGAAGCTTTCTTT. Translated, it gives CASRQGLNTEAFF.

The rearrangement uses TRBV28 and TRBJ1-6, with a possible D match to TRBD1 (6 bases). The germline gives CDR1 MDHEN, CDR2 SYDVKM. The CDR3 runs 15 residues. Trimming removed 5 bases from V and 5 bases from J, with 13 bases in between. CDR3 amino acids: CASSGLQGDNSPLHF. The DNA of the CDR3 is TGTGCCAGCAGTGGTCTACAGGGAGATAATTCACCCCTCCACTTT.

This sequence joins TRBV10-2 and TRBJ1-3; TRBD1 matches 9 bases. CDR3 length: 18 residues. Germline V CDR1 and CDR2: WSHSY, SAAADI. With 2 bases clipped from V and 4 bases from J, the junction kept 12 bases outside the gene matches. CDR3 residues: CASSEAPGQGFAGNTIYF. CDR3 nucleotide sequence: TGCGCCAGCAGTGAGGCACCGGGACAGGGATTTGCGGGAAACACCATATATTTT.

This CDR3 reads CASSLRQGLSTNEKLFF. CDR3 coding DNA: TGTGCCAGCAGCTTACGACAGGGTCTATCAACTAATGAAAAACTGTTTTTT. The chain couples TRBV7-9 to TRBJ1-4, with 7 nucleotides matching TRBD1. The length of the CDR3 is 17 residues. The V and J ends lost 2 bases and 0 bases, in that order; junction bases with no gene match: 6. Germline lookup yields CDR1 SEHNR and CDR2 FQNEAQ (reference sequence).

V and J are TRBV6-1 and TRBJ2-5; D uncertain. This CDR3 has 12 residues. Trimming removed 0 bases at V and 5 bases at J, with 4 bases between. Germline values: CDR1 MNHNS, CDR2 SASEGT. The CDR3 sequence is CASSEAGETQYF. CDR3 nucleotides: TGTGCCAGCAGTGAAGCCGGGGAGACCCAGTACTTC.

The V call is TRBV10-1, the J call TRBJ2-7, with a possible D match to TRBD1 (5 bases). The germline gives CDR1 WNHNN, CDR2 SYGVQD (reference sequence). The V gene lost 9 bases and the J gene lost 12 bases, with 30 bases spanning the gap. The CDR3 spans 15 residues. Written as DNA, the CDR3 is TGCGCCAGAATACACCCCCACTACAAAGACAGTCCCGCGTACTTC. Amino acid sequence: CARIHPHYKDSPAYF.

The chain is built from TRBV29-1 and TRBJ1-1; 7 positions agree with TRBD1. V dropped 7 bases and J dropped 2; count of bases not matched to a gene: 4. Per the germline V gene, CDR1 is SQVTM and CDR2 is ANQGSEA. The CDR3 runs to 12 residues. The chain's CDR3 is CSAGQDNTEAFF. DNA for the CDR3: TGCAGCGCAGGACAGGACAACACTGAAGCTTTCTTT.

The chain is built from TRBV19 and TRBJ2-1, with 8 bases aligning to TRBD2. CDR1 is LNHDA, CDR2 SQIVND, per germline (reference sequence). V trimming: 6 bases; J trimming: 0 bases; junction bases outside the gene matches: 4. This CDR3 is 15 amino acids long. CDR3 in amino acids: CASRRSGSSYNEQFF. In DNA form, the CDR3 reads TGTGCCAGTAGGAGGAGCGGGAGCTCCTACAATGAGCAGTTCTTC.

This chain connects TRBV28 to TRBJ2-5; 10 bases fit TRBD1. Trimming removed 3 bases from V and 1 base from J; junction bases left unmatched: 11. Per germline, CDR1 MDHEN and CDR2 SYDVKM. The CDR3 is made up of 18 amino acids. CDR3 loop: CASSFRDRGFGVQETQYF. The CDR3 nucleotides are TGTGCCAGCAGTTTCCGGGACAGGGGTTTCGGTGTCCAAGAGACCCAGTACTTC.

J is TRBJ2-7 and V is TRBV19, with TRBD2 matching over 7 bases. Germline V gene sequence: CDR1 LNHDA, CDR2 SQIVND (reference sequence). V lost 3 bases to trimming and J lost 6 bases; unmatched junction nucleotides: 11. The CDR3 covers 15 residues. CDR3 sequence reads: CASSMMLAVAGEQYF. CDR3 DNA sequence: TGTGCCAGTAGTATGATGCTAGCGGTAGCTGGCGAGCAGTACTTC. The full variable domain, in which reference TRBV19 and TRBJ2-7 provide the parts outside the CDR3, is DGGITQSPKYLFRKEGQNVTLSCEQNLNHDAMYWYRQDPGQGLRLIYYSQIVNDFQKGDIAEGYSVSREKKESFPLTVTSAQKNPTAFYLCASSMMLAVAGEQYFGPGTRLTVT.

DNA of the CDR3: TGTGCCAGCACCGGAGGCGGCACAGATACGCAGTATTTT. It is translated as CASTGGGTDTQYF. The chain combines TRBV28 with TRBJ2-3; D is perhaps TRBD2 (5 bases). The CDR3 is 13 amino acids. The germline V gene has CDR1 MDHEN and CDR2 SYDVKM. The germline V and J ends were trimmed by 7 bases and 1 base, with 9 bases remaining between them.

This clone was seen repeatedly, ten times or more. The V and J genes are TRBV4-2 and TRBJ2-7, with D perhaps matching TRBD1 (6 bases). The germline V gene encodes CDR1 LGHNA and CDR2 YNFKEQ. The CDR3 consists of 14 residues. Trimming stripped 4 bases from V and 1 base from J, with 11 bases between. The CDR3 coding sequence is TGTGCCAGCAGCCCCTCACAGGGATCCTACGAGCAGTACTTC. Translation gives CASSPSQGSYEQYF.

This clone was detected once. CDR3 residues: CASSPPGQGTGNTIYF. CDR3 in DNA: TGTGCCAGCTCACCACCGGGACAGGGGACTGGAAACACCATATATTTT. This chain connects TRBV18 to TRBJ1-3; 10 nucleotides line up with TRBD1. Germline CDR1 is KGHSH and CDR2 is LQKENI. The CDR3 is 16 residues long. Trimming cost V 0 bases and J 2 bases; bases outside gene matches: 1.

This chain connects TRBV20-1 to TRBJ2-1; tentatively, D is TRBD1 (6 bases). CDR3 length: 16 amino acids. Germline V gene data show CDR1 as DFQATT and CDR2 as SNEGSKA (reference sequence). V shed 3 bases and J shed 0 bases, with 15 bases lying between them. CDR3 residues: CSASPITGSSYNEQFF. The CDR3 DNA reads TGCAGTGCTAGTCCGATTACAGGGAGCTCCTACAATGAGCAGTTCTTC.

The V call is TRBV19, the J call TRBJ1-6, with D perhaps TRBD1 (6 bases). Germline CDR1 and CDR2: LNHDA and SQIVND (reference sequence). The CDR3 runs 17 residues. Trimming removed 5 bases at V and 4 bases at J, with 18 bases between. CDR3 sequence: CASSLDQAGAYNSPLHF. The CDR3 DNA sequence: TGTGCCAGTAGTCTGGACCAGGCAGGGGCTTATAATTCACCCCTCCACTTT.

This clone was detected once. The chain is built from TRBV19 and TRBJ1-2; 7 nucleotides line up with TRBD1. J was trimmed by 4 bases and V by 3 bases; bases with no gene match: 5. The germline V gene encodes CDR1 LNHDA and CDR2 SQIVND (reference sequence). The CDR3 totals 14 residues. CDR3 amino acids: CASSMFGDSYGYTF. CDR3 in DNA: TGTGCCAGTAGTATGTTTGGGGACAGCTATGGCTACACCTTC.

This clone has just one count. The chain employs TRBV7-9 and TRBJ2-3; 7 bases fit TRBD1. CDR3 length: 16 residues. V trimming: 1 base; J trimming: 4 bases; junction bases outside the gene matches: 8. From germline, CDR1 is SEHNR and CDR2 FQNEAQ (reference sequence). This chain's CDR3 is CASSLDNRGAADTQYF. The CDR3, as DNA: TGTGCCAGCAGCTTAGATAACAGGGGAGCCGCAGATACGCAGTATTTT.

The chain recombines TRBV2 with TRBJ1-2; possible D gene TRBD1, 6 bases. V lost 7 bases and J lost 4, with 19 bases in between. The CDR3 is 15 amino acids. Looked up from germline, CDR1 is SNHLY and CDR2 is FYNNEI. DNA of the CDR3: TGTGCCAGCACGGTGGCAGGGAGGGGGAGCTATGGCTACACCTTC. Residues: CASTVAGRGSYGYTF.

This chain connects TRBV28 to TRBJ2-7; the match to TRBD1 covers 7 bases. V trimming: 7 bases; J trimming: 6 bases; junction bases outside the gene matches: 6. The germline V gene has CDR1 MDHEN and CDR2 SYDVKM. The CDR3 is 12 amino acids. This CDR3 is CASTETGTEQYF. Here the CDR3 DNA reads TGTGCCAGCACCGAGACAGGGACCGAGCAGTACTTC.

J is TRBJ1-5 and V is TRBV28, with a tentative D call TRBD1 (5 bases). With 3 bases removed from V and 7 bases from J, the gap between germline ends came to 13 bases. Germline CDR1 and CDR2: MDHEN and SYDVKM. The CDR3 totals 14 residues. CDR3 loop: CASSLYRPAQPQHF. The CDR3 DNA reads as TGTGCCAGCAGTTTGTACAGGCCGGCACAGCCCCAGCATTTT.

V is TRBV7-2 and J is TRBJ1-1; a weak D match, TRBD1 (5 bases). Germline CDR1 reads SGHTA; CDR2 reads FQGNSA. Trimming left V 5 bases short and J 9 bases short, with 22 bases between. The CDR3 totals 15 residues. CDR3 region: CASSPEWGGGGKAFF. As DNA, the CDR3 is TGTGCCAGCAGCCCCGAGTGGGGCGGTGGGGGGAAAGCTTTCTTT. Supplemented by reference TRBV7-2 and TRBJ1-1, the full variable domain reads GAGVSQSPSNKVTEKGKDVELRCDPISGHTALYWYRQSLGQGLEFLIYFQGNSAPDKSGLPSDRFSAERTGGSVSTLTIQRTQQEDSAVYLCASSPEWGGGGKAFFGQGTRLTVV.

The J gene is TRBJ1-2, the V gene TRBV5-1, with D possibly TRBD1 on 5 matching bases. CDR3 length: 12 amino acids. The germline V gene encodes CDR1 SGHRS and CDR2 YFSETQ. V shed 2 bases and J shed 7 bases, with 9 bases lying between them. This CDR3 is CASSFGGAGYTF. The CDR3 DNA reads as TGCGCCAGCAGCTTCGGTGGGGCTGGCTACACCTTC.

The V and J genes are TRBV18 and TRBJ2-2, with no clear D. The CDR3 has 14 residues. Trimming took off 5 bases at V and 1 base at J, with 8 bases between the two ends. Germline lookup yields CDR1 KGHSH and CDR2 LQKENI. Written as DNA, the CDR3 is TGTGCCAGCTCAGAGCGAATGAACACCGGGGAGCTGTTTTTT. It translates to CASSERMNTGELFF.